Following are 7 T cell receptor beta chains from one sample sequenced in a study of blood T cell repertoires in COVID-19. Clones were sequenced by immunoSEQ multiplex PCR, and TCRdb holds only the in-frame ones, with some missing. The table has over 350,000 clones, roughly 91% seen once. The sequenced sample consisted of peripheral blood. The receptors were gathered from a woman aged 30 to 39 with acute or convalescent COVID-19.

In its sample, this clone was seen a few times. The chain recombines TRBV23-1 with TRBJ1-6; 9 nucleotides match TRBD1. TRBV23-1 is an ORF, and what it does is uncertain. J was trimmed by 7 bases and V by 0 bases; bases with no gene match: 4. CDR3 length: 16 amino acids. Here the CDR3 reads CASSQSDRGLNSPLHF. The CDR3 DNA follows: TGCGCCAGCAGTCAATCGGACAGGGGCCTCAATTCACCCCTCCACTTT.

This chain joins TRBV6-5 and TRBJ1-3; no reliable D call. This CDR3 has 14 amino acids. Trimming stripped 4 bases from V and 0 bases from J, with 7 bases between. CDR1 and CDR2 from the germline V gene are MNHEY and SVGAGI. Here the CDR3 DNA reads TGTGCCAGCAGTTTTGAGAGCTCTGGAAACACCATATATTTT. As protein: CASSFESSGNTIYF.

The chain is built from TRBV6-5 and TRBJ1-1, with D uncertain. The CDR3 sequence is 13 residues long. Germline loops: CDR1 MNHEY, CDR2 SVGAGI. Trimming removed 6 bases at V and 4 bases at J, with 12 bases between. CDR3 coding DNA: TGTGCCAGCAGCGAGGTTCGGGGCACTGAAGCTTTCTTT. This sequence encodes CASSEVRGTEAFF.

The CDR3 bases are TGCGCCAGCAGCAGCAGGGCGACCTGGGGGGGCCTCCCTAGCACAGATACGCAGTATTTT. Translating gives CASSSRATWGGLPSTDTQYF. The V and J genes are TRBV4-1 and TRBJ2-3, with D possibly matching TRBD2 (7 bases). Deletions cut 5 bases from V and 0 bases from J, with 27 bases between. The CDR3 loop spans 20 amino acids. In germline, CDR1 is MGHRA, CDR2 YSYEKL.

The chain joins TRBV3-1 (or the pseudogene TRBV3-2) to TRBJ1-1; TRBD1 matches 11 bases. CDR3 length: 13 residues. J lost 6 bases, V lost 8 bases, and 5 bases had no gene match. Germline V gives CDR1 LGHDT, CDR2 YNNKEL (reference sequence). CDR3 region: CASLGQGVPEAFF. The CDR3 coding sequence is TGTGCCAGCCTGGGACAGGGGGTGCCTGAAGCTTTCTTT.

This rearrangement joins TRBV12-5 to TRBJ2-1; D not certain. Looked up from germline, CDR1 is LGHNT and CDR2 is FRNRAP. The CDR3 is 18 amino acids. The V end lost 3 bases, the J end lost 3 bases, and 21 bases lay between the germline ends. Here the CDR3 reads CASGFPPERSYGYNEQFF. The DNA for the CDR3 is TGTGCTAGTGGTTTCCCCCCGGAGAGGTCTTACGGCTACAATGAGCAGTTCTTC.

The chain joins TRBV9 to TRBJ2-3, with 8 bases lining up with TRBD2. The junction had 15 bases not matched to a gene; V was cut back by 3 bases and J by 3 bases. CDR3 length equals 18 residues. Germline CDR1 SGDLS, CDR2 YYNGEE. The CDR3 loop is CASSGGDGVAGSTDTQYF. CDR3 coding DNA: TGTGCCAGCAGCGGAGGGGACGGAGTAGCGGGGTCAACAGATACGCAGTATTTT.